This T cell receptor (beta chain) originates from a study of T cell responses to AZD1222 COVID-19 vaccine. Study information: Second-dose recipients at about 4 or about 12 weeks were treated as one pooled group. Study-wide results and limits: Of spike-specific TCRs, nearly half reportedly target regions left unmutated in variants. Spike as a whole was targeted by vaccine-associated CD4 TCRs, dominant at 160-218 and 743-854.

Measured with immunoSEQ multiplex PCR; TCRdb has only the in-frame clones, and not every one. The data contain under 150,000 clones, 93% of them singletons. Germline V gives CDR1 GTSNPN, CDR2 SVGIG (reference sequence). CDR3 size: 12 residues. V was trimmed by 2 bases and J by 4 bases, leaving 9 bases between them. A remark on this clone: Its antigen is not known.

The receptor was isolated from an adult in good health. The chain employs TRBV30 and TRBJ2-7; D unclear. The input for sequencing was peripheral blood, taken on day 0 of AZD1222 vaccination. CDR3 in DNA: TGTGCCTGGAGTATGAGCCTTTACGAGCAGTACTTC. Protein product: CAWSMSLYEQYF.